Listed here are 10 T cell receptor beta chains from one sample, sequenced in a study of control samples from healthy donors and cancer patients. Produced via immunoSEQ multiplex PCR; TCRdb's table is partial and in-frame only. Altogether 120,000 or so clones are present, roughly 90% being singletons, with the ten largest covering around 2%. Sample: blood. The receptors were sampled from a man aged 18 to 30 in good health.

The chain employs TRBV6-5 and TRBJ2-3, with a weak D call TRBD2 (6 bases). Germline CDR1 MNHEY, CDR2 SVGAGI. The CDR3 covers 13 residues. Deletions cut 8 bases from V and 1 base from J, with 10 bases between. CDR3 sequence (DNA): TGTGCCAGCCGGCCGGGAGGCACAGATACGCAGTATTTT. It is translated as CASRPGGTDTQYF.

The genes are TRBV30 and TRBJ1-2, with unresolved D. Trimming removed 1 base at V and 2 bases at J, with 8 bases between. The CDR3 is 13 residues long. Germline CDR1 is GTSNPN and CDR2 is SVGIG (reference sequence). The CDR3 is CAWSGQANYGYTF. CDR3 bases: TGTGCCTGGAGTGGTCAGGCGAACTATGGCTACACCTTC. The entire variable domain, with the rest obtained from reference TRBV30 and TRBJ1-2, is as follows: SQTIHQWPATLVQPVGSPLSLECTVEGTSNPNLYWYRQAAGRGLQLLFYSVGIGQISSEVPQNLSASRPQDRQFILSSKKLLLSDSGFYLCAWSGQANYGYTFGSGTRLTVV.

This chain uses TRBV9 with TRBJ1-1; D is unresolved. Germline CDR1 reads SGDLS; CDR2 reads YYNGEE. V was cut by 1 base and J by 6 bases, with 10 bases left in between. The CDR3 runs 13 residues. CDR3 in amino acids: CASSVTEGAEAFF. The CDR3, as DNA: TGTGCCAGCAGCGTAACAGAAGGCGCTGAAGCTTTCTTT. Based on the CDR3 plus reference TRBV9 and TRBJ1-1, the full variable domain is DSGVTQTPKHLITATGQRVTLRCSPRSGDLSVYWYQQSLDQGLQFLIQYYNGEERAKGNILERFSAQQFPDLHSELNLSSLELGDSALYFCASSVTEGAEAFFGQGTRLTVV.

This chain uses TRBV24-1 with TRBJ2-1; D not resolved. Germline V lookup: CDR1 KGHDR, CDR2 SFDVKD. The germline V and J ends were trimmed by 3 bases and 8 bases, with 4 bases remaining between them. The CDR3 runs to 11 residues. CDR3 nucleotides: TGTGCCACCAGTGATAATTATGAGCAGTTCTTC. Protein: CATSDNYEQFF.

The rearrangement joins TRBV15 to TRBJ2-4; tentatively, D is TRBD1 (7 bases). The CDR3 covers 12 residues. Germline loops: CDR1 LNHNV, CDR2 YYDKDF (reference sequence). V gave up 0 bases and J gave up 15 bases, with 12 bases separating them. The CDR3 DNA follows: TGTGCCACCAGCAGAGAGACAGGGACTCTGTACTTC. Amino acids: CATSRETGTLYF.

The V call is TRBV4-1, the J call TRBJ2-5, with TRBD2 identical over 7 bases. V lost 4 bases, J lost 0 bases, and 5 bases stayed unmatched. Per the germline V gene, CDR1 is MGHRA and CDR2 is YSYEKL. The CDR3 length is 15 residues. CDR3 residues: CASSLTSEYQETQYF. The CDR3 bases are TGCGCCAGCAGCCTAACTAGCGAGTACCAAGAGACCCAGTACTTC.

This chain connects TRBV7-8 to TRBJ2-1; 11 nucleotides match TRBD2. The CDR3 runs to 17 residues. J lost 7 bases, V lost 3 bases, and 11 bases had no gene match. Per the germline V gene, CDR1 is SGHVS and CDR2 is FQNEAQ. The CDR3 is CASSLGTSGPTGNEQFF. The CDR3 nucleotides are TGTGCCAGCAGCTTGGGGACTAGCGGTCCTACCGGGAATGAGCAGTTCTTC.

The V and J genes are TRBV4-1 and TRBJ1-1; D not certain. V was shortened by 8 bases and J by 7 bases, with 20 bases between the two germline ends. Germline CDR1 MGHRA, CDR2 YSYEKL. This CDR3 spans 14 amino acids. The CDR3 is CASGGQIFLGEAFF. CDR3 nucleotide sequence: TGCGCCAGCGGCGGGCAGATTTTTCTTGGTGAAGCTTTCTTT.

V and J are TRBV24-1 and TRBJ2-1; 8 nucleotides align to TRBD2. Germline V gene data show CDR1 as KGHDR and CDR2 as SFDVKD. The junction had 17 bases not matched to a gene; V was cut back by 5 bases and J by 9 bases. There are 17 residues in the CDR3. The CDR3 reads CATSGPFSGSSILEQFF. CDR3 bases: TGTGCCACCAGTGGGCCTTTCAGCGGGAGTAGTATTCTTGAGCAGTTCTTC.

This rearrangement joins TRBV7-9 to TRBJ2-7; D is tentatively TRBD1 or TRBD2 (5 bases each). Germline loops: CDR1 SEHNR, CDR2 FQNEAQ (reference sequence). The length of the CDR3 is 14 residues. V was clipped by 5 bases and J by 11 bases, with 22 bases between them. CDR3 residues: CASSPPGRTTSKYF. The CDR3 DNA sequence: TGTGCCAGCAGCCCGCCGGGACGGACAACCAGCAAGTACTTC.